The 20 T cell receptor beta chains below come from one sample, sequenced in a study of OX40 agonist ivuxolimab in advanced cancers. Only in-frame clones appear in the TCRdb table, and some are missing; sequencing was by immunoSEQ multiplex PCR. The sample holds about 24,000 clones; 70% to 85% are singletons and the top ten take 20% to 30%. This sample comprised CD4+ or CD8+ T cells sorted from blood, obtained in a trial of the OX40 agonist ivuxolimab. These receptors were obtained from an adult with an advanced solid tumor such as melanoma, head and neck, liver or kidney cancer.

In its sample, this clone was seen once. CDR3 DNA sequence: TGTGCCAGCTCACCAAGGGCAGCGGGAGAGCAGTTCTTC. Its translation: CASSPRAAGEQFF. V is TRBV18 and J is TRBJ2-1; 7 bases map to TRBD2. J lost 10 bases, V lost 2 bases, and 5 bases had no gene match. The CDR3 spans 13 residues. Germline V gene sequence: CDR1 KGHSH, CDR2 LQKENI. Drawing the rest from reference TRBV18 and TRBJ2-1, the complete variable domain is NAGVMQNPRHLVRRRGQEARLRCSPMKGHSHVYWYRQLPEEGLKFMVYLQKENIIDESGMPKERFSAEFPKEGPSILRIQQVVRGDSAAYFCASSPRAAGEQFFGPGTRLTVL.

The genes are TRBV27 and TRBJ2-3; D perhaps matches TRBD1 (5 bases). The CDR3 contains 16 residues. Germline V CDR1 and CDR2: MNHEY, SMNVEV (reference sequence). The V end was cut by 2 bases, the J end by 0 bases, with 12 bases between. DNA of the CDR3: TGTGCCAGCAGTTTAATCAGGGTCCTTAGCACAGATACGCAGTATTTT. As protein: CASSLIRVLSTDTQYF.

J is TRBJ2-1 and V is TRBV28; D remains ambiguous. This CDR3 comprises 12 residues. V was pared by 2 bases and J by 10 bases, with 9 bases between. Looked up from germline, CDR1 is MDHEN and CDR2 is SYDVKM. The chain's CDR3 is CASSLRVLEQFF. CDR3 nucleotide sequence: TGTGCCAGCAGTTTAAGGGTCTTGGAGCAGTTCTTC.

The chain is built from TRBV7-9 and TRBJ2-3; no definite D call. Trimming stripped 4 bases from V and 5 bases from J, with 22 bases between. The CDR3 spans 17 residues. CDR1 is SEHNR, CDR2 FQNEAQ, per germline (reference sequence). CDR3 sequence (DNA): TGTGCCAGCAGCTCGCTTATGGTCGACCCAGCTGGAGATACGCAGTATTTT. This encodes CASSSLMVDPAGDTQYF.

The J gene is TRBJ2-7, the V gene TRBV11-2; 11 bases match TRBD2. CDR1 and CDR2 (germline): SGHAT, FQNNGV. With V trimmed by 5 bases and J by 3 bases, 6 bases remained unmatched. The CDR3 spans 15 residues. The CDR3 sequence: CASSDRLAGLYEQYF. The CDR3 region has the DNA TGTGCCAGCAGCGACAGACTAGCGGGGCTCTACGAGCAGTACTTC. The variable domain in full, with the rest retrieved from reference TRBV11-2 and TRBJ2-7, is EAGVAQSPRYKIIEKRQSVAFWCNPISGHATLYWYQQILGQGPKLLIQFQNNGVVDDSQLPKDRFSAERLKGVDSTLKIQPAKLEDSAVYLCASSDRLAGLYEQYFGPGTRLTVT.

V is TRBV5-6 and J is TRBJ2-7; D gene uncertain. Deletions cut 2 bases from V and 4 bases from J, with 4 bases between. Germline V gene data show CDR1 as SGHDT and CDR2 as YYEEEE. The CDR3 is 11 amino acids. The CDR3 DNA sequence: TGTGCCAGCAGCTTTTCTTACGAGCAGTACTTC. Translation: CASSFSYEQYF.

The chain employs TRBV7-9 and TRBJ2-7; 10 nucleotides agree with TRBD2. With 1 base clipped from V and 3 bases from J, the junction kept 9 bases outside the gene matches. The CDR3 runs to 17 residues. Germline V CDR1 and CDR2: SEHNR, FQNEAQ (reference sequence). The CDR3 region is CASSLGLAGDPNYEQYF. The CDR3 DNA reads as TGTGCCAGCAGCTTAGGCCTAGCGGGAGACCCGAACTACGAGCAGTACTTC.

The genes are TRBV27 and TRBJ2-7, with 9 bases identical to TRBD1. J was trimmed by 3 bases and V by 7 bases; bases with no gene match: 7. The length of the CDR3 is 14 residues. Germline V gene sequence: CDR1 MNHEY, CDR2 SMNVEV (reference sequence). The CDR3 loop is CASKLGTGFYEQYF. For the CDR3, the DNA is TGTGCCAGCAAGTTAGGGACAGGGTTCTACGAGCAGTACTTC.

The chain recombines TRBV19 with TRBJ2-3, with D perhaps TRBD2 (7 bases). Trimming took off 2 bases at V and 4 bases at J, with 13 bases between the two ends. The CDR3 sequence is 15 residues long. Germline values: CDR1 LNHDA, CDR2 SQIVND (reference sequence). The CDR3 sequence is CASSITIGGPDTQYF. CDR3 sequence (DNA): TGTGCCAGTAGTATAACAATCGGGGGGCCAGATACGCAGTATTTT.

This clone has a single count. This chain links TRBV6-5 with TRBJ2-5; 9 bases match TRBD1. Germline-derived CDR1 and CDR2 are MNHEY and SVGAGI. The length of the CDR3 is 15 residues. V dropped 4 bases and J dropped 1; count of bases not matched to a gene: 4. The CDR3 DNA reads TGTGCCAGCAGTTGGGGACAGGGCCGCCAAGAGACCCAGTACTTC. Protein sequence: CASSWGQGRQETQYF.

This sequence joins TRBV28 and TRBJ2-7, with D hard to call. Germline CDR1 MDHEN, CDR2 SYDVKM. Deletions cut 9 bases from V and 0 bases from J, with 18 bases between. The CDR3 totals 15 residues. The DNA of the CDR3 is TGTGCCAGTTCTACTCGGGCTTCCCCCTCCTACGAGCAGTACTTC. Protein: CASSTRASPSYEQYF.

The chain recombines TRBV7-6 with TRBJ2-5; 16 bases agree with TRBD2. The germline V gene encodes CDR1 SGHVS and CDR2 FNYEAQ. The V segment lost 3 bases and the J segment 6 bases; nucleotides outside the gene matches: 13. The CDR3 is 19 amino acids. The CDR3 sequence is CASSLPGLAGGTFRKTQYF. As DNA, the CDR3 is TGTGCCAGCAGCTTGCCGGGACTAGCGGGAGGGACCTTTCGGAAGACCCAGTACTTC.

The CDR3 is CASSEWATSGRLYF. CDR3 sequence (DNA): TGCGCCAGCAGTGAGTGGGCTACTAGCGGGAGGTTGTATTTT. The rearrangement joins TRBV10-1 to TRBJ2-3; 12 bases agree with TRBD2. Trimming took 1 base from V and 14 from J; bases not matched to a gene: 7. The CDR3 is 14 residues long. Germline-derived CDR1 and CDR2 are WNHNN and SYGVQD (reference sequence).

This chain joins TRBV2 and TRBJ1-2; TRBD1 is a possible D gene (5 bases). Germline V gene sequence: CDR1 SNHLY, CDR2 FYNNEI. This CDR3 comprises 19 residues. Trimming took 1 base from V and 2 from J, leaving 23 bases between them. CDR3 nucleotides: TGTGCCAGCAGTGAAGGCTTGGGGGGTATTGGACATGGGAACTATGGCTACACCTTC. Its protein is CASSEGLGGIGHGNYGYTF.

This clone was picked up a small number of times. The same CDR3 can be traced to other DNA sequences in this sample. This rearrangement joins TRBV27 to TRBJ2-1; tentative D call: TRBD1 (6 bases). The germline CDR1 and CDR2 sequences are MNHEY and SMNVEV (reference sequence). CDR3 size: 15 residues. V was trimmed by 6 bases and J by 0 bases, leaving 12 bases between them. The DNA of the CDR3 is TGTGCCAGCAGGGCAGGGACAAGCTCCTACAATGAGCAGTTCTTC. It codes for CASRAGTSSYNEQFF.

The chain has TRBV6-5 and TRBJ2-5; tentative D call: TRBD2 (5 bases). Germline V gives CDR1 MNHEY, CDR2 SVGAGI. The CDR3 contains 12 residues. The V end was cut by 4 bases, the J end by 10 bases, with 13 bases between. This chain's CDR3 is CASSFLGVDQYF. The CDR3, as DNA: TGTGCCAGCAGTTTTTTGGGAGTGGACCAGTACTTC.

V gene TRBV6-5 combines with J gene TRBJ1-4; TRBD1 aligns across 7 bases. V gave up 0 bases and J gave up 3 bases; unmatched junction bases: 1. Germline loops: CDR1 MNHEY, CDR2 SVGAGI. The CDR3 covers 15 residues. CDR3 residues: CASSYSGTANEKLFF. CDR3 bases: TGTGCCAGCAGTTACTCCGGGACAGCTAATGAAAAACTGTTTTTT.

The V gene is TRBV7-9, the J gene TRBJ2-2, with TRBD2 matching 8 bases. This CDR3 is built from 15 residues. J gave up 4 bases and V 5 bases, and 6 bases lay outside the gene matches. From germline, CDR1 is SEHNR and CDR2 FQNEAQ (reference sequence). For the CDR3, the DNA is TGTGCCAGCAGCCCGCCACTAGCGGCCACCGGGGAGCTGTTTTTT. As protein: CASSPPLAATGELFF.

This clone was seen only once. The chain uses TRBV9 and TRBJ2-7, with D possibly matching TRBD2 (5 bases). There are 14 residues in the CDR3. Germline V gene lookup returns CDR1 SGDLS and CDR2 YYNGEE. The V end lost 2 bases, the J end lost 3 bases, and 12 bases lay between the germline ends. CDR3 sequence reads: CASSVSKSGYEQYF. CDR3 bases: TGTGCCAGCAGCGTGAGCAAAAGCGGCTACGAGCAGTACTTC.

The chain couples TRBV29-1 to TRBJ2-1; 7 nucleotides agree with TRBD2. Germline trimming cut 4 bases from V and 0 bases from J; bases unmatched to any gene: 6. Germline V gives CDR1 SQVTM, CDR2 ANQGSEA. This CDR3 comprises 15 residues. CDR3 DNA: TGCAGCGTTGCAGGGACTAAGGGCTCCTACAATGAGCAGTTCTTC. This translates into CSVAGTKGSYNEQFF.